Sequencing of this TCR beta chain was carried out in a study of neoadjuvant nivolumab and ipilimumab in lung cancer. The protocol was immunoSEQ multiplex PCR, while the TCRdb copy is restricted to in-frame clones and leaves out a portion. The table records 18,000 or so clones, roughly 80% of them present only once. The V gene lost 4 bases and the J gene lost 1 base, with 13 bases spanning the gap. CDR3 length: 14 amino acids. Germline V gene lookup returns CDR1 SQVTM and CDR2 ANQGSEA. The origin of this receptor is an adult with non-small cell lung cancer. Sequences were derived from tumor tissue, sampled after neoadjuvant nivolumab, alone or with ipilimumab, at or shortly before surgery. This rearrangement joins TRBV29-1 to TRBJ1-1, with no clear D. In nucleotides, the CDR3 is TGCAGCGTTGGTGAATCAGCATGGAACACTGAAGCTTTCTTT. It yields the protein CSVGESAWNTEAFF.